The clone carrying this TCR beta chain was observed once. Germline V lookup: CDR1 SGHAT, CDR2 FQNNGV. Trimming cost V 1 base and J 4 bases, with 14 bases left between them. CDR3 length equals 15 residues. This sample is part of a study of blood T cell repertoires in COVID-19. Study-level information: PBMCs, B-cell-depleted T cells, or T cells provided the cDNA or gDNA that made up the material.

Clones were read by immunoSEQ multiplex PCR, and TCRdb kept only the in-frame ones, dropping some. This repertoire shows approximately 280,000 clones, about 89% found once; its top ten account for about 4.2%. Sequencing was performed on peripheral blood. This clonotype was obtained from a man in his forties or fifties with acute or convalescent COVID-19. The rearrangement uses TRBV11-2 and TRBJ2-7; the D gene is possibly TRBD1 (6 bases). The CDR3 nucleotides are TGTGCCAGCAGCTTAGCACACGGGACACAGTACGAGCAGTACTTC. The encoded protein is CASSLAHGTQYEQYF.